Given below is one TCR beta chain in context. Germline V gives CDR1 WNHNN, CDR2 SYGVQD (reference sequence). With 4 bases clipped from V and 7 bases from J, the junction kept 6 bases outside the gene matches. This CDR3 has 14 amino acids. Source study methods: Scientists estimated how many nucleated cells there were by amplifying reference gene primers. TCRdb keeps only in-frame clones here, not all; method: immunoSEQ multiplex PCR. Clonal size and the V and J genes are those of that table, whereas D and trimming came from the DNA. There are 100,000 to 120,000 clones in the sample; around 83% occur only once, and 3.4% lies in the top ten. The sample originates from a study of blood T cell repertoires in COVID-19. Across the whole study: Some COVID-19 samples were acute and others convalescent; all came from the United States, Italy and Spain. PBMCs, B-cell-depleted T cells, or T cells provided the cDNA or gDNA that made up the material.

The receptor was isolated from a man aged 40-55 years with acute or convalescent COVID-19. The chain is built from TRBV10-1 and TRBJ2-2; 7 nucleotides line up with TRBD1. The sequencing input was peripheral blood. The CDR3 DNA follows: TGCGCCAGCAGTGGACAGGGATTAGGCGGGGAGCTGTTTTTT. Amino acids: CASSGQGLGGELFF.